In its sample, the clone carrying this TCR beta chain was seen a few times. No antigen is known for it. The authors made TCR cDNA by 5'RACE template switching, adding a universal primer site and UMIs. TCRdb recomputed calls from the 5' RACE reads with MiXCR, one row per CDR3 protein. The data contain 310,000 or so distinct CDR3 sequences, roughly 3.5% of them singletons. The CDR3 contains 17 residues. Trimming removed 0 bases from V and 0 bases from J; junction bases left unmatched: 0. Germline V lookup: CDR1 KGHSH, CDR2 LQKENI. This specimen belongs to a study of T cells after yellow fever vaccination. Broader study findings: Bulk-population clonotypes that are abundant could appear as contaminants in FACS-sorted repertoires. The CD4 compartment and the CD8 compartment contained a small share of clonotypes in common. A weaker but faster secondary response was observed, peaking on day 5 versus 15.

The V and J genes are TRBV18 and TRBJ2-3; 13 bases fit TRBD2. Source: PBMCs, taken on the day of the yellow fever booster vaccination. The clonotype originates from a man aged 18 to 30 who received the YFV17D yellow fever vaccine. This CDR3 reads CASSPPGLAGSTDTQYF. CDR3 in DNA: TGTGCCAGCTCACCACCGGGACTAGCGGGGAGCACAGATACGCAGTATTTT.